This T cell receptor (beta chain) is drawn from a study of T cell repertoires in cytomegalovirus infection (dated by TCRdb to the late 2010s). A note on the overall study: Donor HLA type was relevant to the analysis, as public TCR beta signatures indicated carriage of CMV infection together with the matching HLA type.

There are a few counts of this clonotype. Its antigen target is currently unknown. No qualities accompany the bases; no much larger clone lies one base away. The germline V gene gives CDR1 as SGHVS and CDR2 as FQNEAQ. Including cysteine and phenylalanine, the CDR3 has 19 amino acids. Only CDR3 DNA remains: 57 bases, in frame from the first base. V was cut back by 3 bases and J by 5 bases, leaving a gap of 26 bases between them. Broader findings and caveats from the paper: The ex vivo response was dominated by HLA-C-restricted CMV-specific TCR beta clonotypes, and the single most frequent clonotype in two of eight donors was supplied by these HLA-C-restricted clonotypes. Cumulative frequency of public TCR beta family members discriminated carriers of CMV infection plus the relevant HLA type in this cohort and an independent roughly 350-donor cohort.

Sequencing instrument: Illumina HiSeq 1500. The public reads were reanalyzed by TCRdb: fastp trimming at Q25, MiXCR alignment, in-frame beta chains only. Under each unique CDR3 protein, matching rows form one entry showing the most common genes and DNA. The sample table holds 150,000 to 200,000 distinct CDR3 sequences, of which roughly 30% were seen once. The biggest ten clones account for 30% to 40% of the sample. The sample consisted of PBMCs. The chain joins TRBV7-8 to TRBJ1-5, with no confident D gene call. This sequence was found in a human donor in good health (CMV status not recorded). Some clones in this sample may be carry-over from other donors' samples. The CDR3 protein sequence reads: CASSFASLTRRNGDQPQHF. The DNA sequence is given as TGTGCCAGCAGCTTTGCGAGCTTGACGAGGAGAAATGGAGATCAGCCCCAGCATTTT. The variable domain in full, with residues beyond the CDR3 obtained from the reference TRBV7-8 and TRBJ1-5 genes, is GAGVSQSPRYKVAKRGQDVALRCDPISGHVSLFWYQQALGQGPEFLTYFQNEAQLDKSGLPSDRFFAERPEGSVSTLKIQRTQQEDSAVYLCASSFASLTRRNGDQPQHFGDGTRLSIL.